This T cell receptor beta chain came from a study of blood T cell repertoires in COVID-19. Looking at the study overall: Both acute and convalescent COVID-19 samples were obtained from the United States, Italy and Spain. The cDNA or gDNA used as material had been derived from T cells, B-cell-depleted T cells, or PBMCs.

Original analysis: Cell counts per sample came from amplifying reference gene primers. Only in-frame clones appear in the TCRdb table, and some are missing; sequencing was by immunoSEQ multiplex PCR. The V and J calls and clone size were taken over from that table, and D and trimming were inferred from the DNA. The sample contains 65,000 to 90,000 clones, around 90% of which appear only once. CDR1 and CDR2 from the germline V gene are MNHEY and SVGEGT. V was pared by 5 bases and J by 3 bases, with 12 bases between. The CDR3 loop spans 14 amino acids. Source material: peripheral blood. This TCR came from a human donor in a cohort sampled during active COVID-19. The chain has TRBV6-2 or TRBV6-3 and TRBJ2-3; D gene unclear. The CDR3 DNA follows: TGTGCCAGCAGTCACTTTCGCGCGACAGATACGCAGTATTTT. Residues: CASSHFRATDTQYF.